This passage covers 17 T cell receptor beta chains from one sample sequenced in a study of shared clonotypes between healthy human individuals. Naive CD8 cells lacked CD45RO and underwent positive selection for CCR7, leaving out terminally differentiated effector memory CD45RA+ cells. Assay used: immunoSEQ multiplex PCR; TCRdb lists only in-frame clones, some missing. The sample holds under 2,000,000 clones; just under 95% are singletons and the top ten take roughly 1%. Input material: naive CD8+ T cells sorted from blood. These TCRs come from a man younger than 30 in good health.

The chain couples TRBV7-6 to TRBJ2-1; D remains ambiguous. V lost 5 bases and J lost 2, with 16 bases in between. The V gene's germline CDR1 is SGHVS and CDR2 FNYEAQ. CDR3 size: 16 residues. CDR3 in DNA: TGTGCCAGCAGCCCAGAGGTCTCCTACCCCTACAATGAGCAGTTCTTC. It codes for CASSPEVSYPYNEQFF. Complete variable domain (other parts from reference TRBV7-6 and TRBJ2-1): GAGVSQSPRYKVTKRGQDVALRCDPISGHVSLYWYRQALGQGPEFLTYFNYEAQQDKSGLPNDRFSAERPEGSISTLTIQRTEQRDSAMYRCASSPEVSYPYNEQFFGPGTRLTVL.

To note about this clone: Other DNA sequences in the sample encode the same CDR3. This sequence joins TRBV5-1 and TRBJ2-3; the D is unclear. Germline assignment: CDR1 SGHRS and CDR2 YFSETQ. The CDR3 has 13 amino acids. V dropped 1 base and J dropped 4 bases, with 7 bases sitting between them. The CDR3 loop is CASSLSSPDTQYF. CDR3 sequence (DNA): TGCGCCAGCAGCTTGTCCAGCCCAGATACGCAGTATTTT.

The chain links TRBV2 to TRBJ1-2; TRBD1 agrees at 8 bases. CDR3 size: 13 residues. Germline CDR1 reads SNHLY; CDR2 reads FYNNEI. V lost 3 bases to trimming and J lost 8 bases; unmatched junction nucleotides: 5. The CDR3 reads CASSESGGYGYTF. As DNA, the CDR3 is TGTGCCAGCAGTGAGTCAGGGGGCTACGGCTACACCTTC. Full variable domain (remainder filled in from reference TRBV2 and TRBJ1-2): EPEVTQTPSHQVTQMGQEVILRCVPISNHLYFYWYRQILGQKVEFLVSFYNNEISEKSEIFDDQFSVERPDGSNFTLKIRSTKLEDSAMYFCASSESGGYGYTFGSGTRLTVV.

V usage is TRBV7-6 and J usage is TRBJ1-3, with 7 positions matching TRBD1. V was pared by 4 bases and J by 2 bases, with 5 bases of the junction left unmatched. Germline lookup yields CDR1 SGHVS and CDR2 FNYEAQ. This CDR3 has 15 residues. CDR3 sequence reads: CASSSTGRTGNTIYF. CDR3 bases: TGTGCCAGCAGCTCGACAGGGCGGACTGGAAACACCATATATTTT.

This chain uses TRBV4-1 with TRBJ2-1, with D perhaps matching TRBD1 (8 bases). The germline gives CDR1 MGHRA, CDR2 YSYEKL. CDR3 size: 14 residues. V was clipped by 5 bases and J by 4 bases, with 12 bases between them. CDR3 sequence: CASSSGTGYNEQFF. The CDR3, as DNA: TGCGCCAGCAGCAGCGGGACAGGATACAATGAGCAGTTCTTC.

The CDR3 is CASGYSSSYNSPLHF. The CDR3 DNA is TGTGCCAGCGGCTACTCGAGCTCCTATAATTCACCCCTCCACTTT. The chain is built from TRBV2 and TRBJ1-6; D gene unclear. With 8 bases removed from V and 0 bases from J, the gap between germline ends came to 11 bases. This CDR3 region has 15 residues. Looked up from germline, CDR1 is SNHLY and CDR2 is FYNNEI.

The V call is TRBV4-1, the J call TRBJ2-7, with D perhaps being TRBD1 or TRBD2 (5 bases each). CDR1 and CDR2 (germline): MGHRA, YSYEKL. Trimming removed 4 bases at V and 2 bases at J, with 15 bases between. This CDR3 is built from 15 residues. CDR3 region: CASSPPFGTAYEQYF. For the CDR3, the DNA is TGCGCCAGCAGCCCACCTTTTGGGACCGCCTACGAGCAGTACTTC.

The gene calls are TRBV2 and TRBJ2-5; TRBD2 aligns across 11 bases. The CDR3 has 17 residues. Germline values: CDR1 SNHLY, CDR2 FYNNEI. Germline trimming cut 3 bases from V and 0 bases from J; bases unmatched to any gene: 6. The CDR3 protein is CASSEEVAGGHQETQYF. CDR3 bases: TGTGCCAGCAGTGAGGAGGTAGCGGGGGGGCACCAAGAGACCCAGTACTTC.

The chain employs TRBV2 and TRBJ1-6; D remains ambiguous. Trimming removed 3 bases from V and 1 base from J, with 13 bases in between. The CDR3 has 17 residues. Looked up from germline, CDR1 is SNHLY and CDR2 is FYNNEI. CDR3 region: CASSDGQLISYNSPLHF. The CDR3 nucleotides are TGTGCCAGCAGTGACGGGCAGCTAATTTCCTATAATTCACCCCTCCACTTT.

This chain joins TRBV12-5 and TRBJ1-1; 9 bases line up with TRBD1. The germline CDR1 and CDR2 sequences are LGHNT and FRNRAP. The length of the CDR3 is 16 residues. J lost 1 base, V lost 3 bases, and 6 bases had no gene match. CDR3: CASGFWTGVQNTEAFF. The DNA for the CDR3 is TGTGCTAGTGGTTTTTGGACAGGGGTCCAGAACACTGAAGCTTTCTTT.

The chain has TRBV9 and TRBJ2-5; 8 bases match TRBD1. Germline V gives CDR1 SGDLS, CDR2 YYNGEE. The CDR3 totals 15 residues. V was pared by 4 bases and J by 5 bases, with 10 bases of the junction left unmatched. CDR3 sequence: CASSPRAGGGETQYF. The CDR3 coding sequence is TGTGCCAGCAGCCCCCGGGCAGGGGGCGGGGAGACCCAGTACTTC.

The rearrangement joins TRBV4-1 to TRBJ2-7; D possibly corresponds to TRBD2 (8 bases). Germline V gene data show CDR1 as MGHRA and CDR2 as YSYEKL. Trimming took off 4 bases at V and 3 bases at J, with 19 bases between the two ends. This CDR3 has 16 residues. CDR3 in amino acids: CASSPKGAGGNYEQYF. The CDR3 coding sequence is TGCGCCAGCAGCCCTAAGGGGGCGGGAGGAAACTACGAGCAGTACTTC.

V and J are TRBV29-1 and TRBJ2-3; perhaps TRBD1 as D (5 bases). The CDR3 runs 16 residues. Germline V gene lookup returns CDR1 SQVTM and CDR2 ANQGSEA. Deletions cut 0 bases from V and 2 bases from J, with 15 bases between. In nucleotides, the CDR3 is TGCAGCGTTGAAGACTACTCAGGGCCCCTCACAGATACGCAGTATTTT. Protein sequence: CSVEDYSGPLTDTQYF.

The chain's CDR3 is CASTKDSPEGGYTF. CDR3 nucleotide sequence: TGTGCCAGTACTAAGGACAGCCCCGAGGGTGGCTACACCTTC. The rearrangement uses TRBV19 and TRBJ1-2, with D perhaps TRBD1 (6 bases). The CDR3 consists of 14 residues. V was cut by 7 bases and J by 7 bases, with 19 bases left in between. Germline V lookup: CDR1 LNHDA, CDR2 SQIVND (reference sequence). The full variable domain, completed using reference TRBV19 and TRBJ1-2, is DGGITQSPKYLFRKEGQNVTLSCEQNLNHDAMYWYRQDPGQGLRLIYYSQIVNDFQKGDIAEGYSVSREKKESFPLTVTSAQKNPTAFYLCASTKDSPEGGYTFGSGTRLTVV.

The chain couples TRBV28 to TRBJ2-5; a possible D gene is TRBD2 (6 bases). V was pared by 8 bases and J by 2 bases, with 15 bases between. The CDR3 consists of 14 residues. Germline V lookup: CDR1 MDHEN, CDR2 SYDVKM. Here the CDR3 DNA reads TGTGCCAGCTGTGGGGGGATTTCACAAGAGACCCAGTACTTC. Protein sequence: CASCGGISQETQYF.

About this clone: The junction departs from germline at one end; a sequencing error may be responsible. The rearrangement uses TRBV6-1 and TRBJ2-7, with no clear D. The length of the CDR3 is 15 residues. The V gene's germline CDR1 is MNHNS and CDR2 SASEGT. CDR3: CASSEFSLSSYEQHF. The CDR3 DNA reads TGTGCCAGCAGTGAATTCAGCCTAAGCTCCTACGAGCAGCACTTC.

This rearrangement joins TRBV30 to TRBJ1-2, with 9 nucleotides matching TRBD1. Germline values: CDR1 GTSNPN, CDR2 SVGIG (reference sequence). This CDR3 has 13 amino acids. CDR3 in amino acids: CARNGGQGGGYTF. The DNA of the CDR3 is TGTGCTCGAAACGGGGGACAGGGAGGCGGCTACACCTTC.